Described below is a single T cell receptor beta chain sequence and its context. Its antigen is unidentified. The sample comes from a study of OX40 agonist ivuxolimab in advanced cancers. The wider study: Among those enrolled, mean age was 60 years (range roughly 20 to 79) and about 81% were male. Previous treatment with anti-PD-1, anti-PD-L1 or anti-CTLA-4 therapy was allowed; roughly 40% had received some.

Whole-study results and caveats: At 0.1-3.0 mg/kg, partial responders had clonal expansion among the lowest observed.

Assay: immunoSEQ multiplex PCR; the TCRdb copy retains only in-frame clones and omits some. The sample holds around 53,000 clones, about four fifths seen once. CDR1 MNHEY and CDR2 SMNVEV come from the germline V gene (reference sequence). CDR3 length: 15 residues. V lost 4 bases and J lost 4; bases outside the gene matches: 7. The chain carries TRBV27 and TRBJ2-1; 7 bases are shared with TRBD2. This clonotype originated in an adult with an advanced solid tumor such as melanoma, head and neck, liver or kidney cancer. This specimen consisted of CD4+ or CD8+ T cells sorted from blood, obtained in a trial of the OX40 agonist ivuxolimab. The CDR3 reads CASSSASGNYNEQFF. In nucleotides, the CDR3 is TGTGCCAGCAGTTCCGCTAGCGGTAATTACAATGAGCAGTTCTTC.